The 13 T cell receptor beta chains listed next were all sequenced from one sample in a study of blood T cell repertoires in COVID-19. Sequencing used immunoSEQ multiplex PCR; TCRdb keeps in-frame clones, though not all of them. The data hold some 150,000 clones, with under 90% observed a single time. The sequencing sample was made of peripheral blood. These receptors all come from a woman aged 60 to 75 with active or convalescent COVID-19.

This clone was picked up a small number of times. The genes are TRBV11-2 and TRBJ1-5; D remains unclear. This CDR3 contains 13 residues. The V and J ends lost 1 base and 6 bases respectively, with 7 bases between them. Germline CDR1 SGHAT, CDR2 FQNNGV. CDR3: CASSLGAAQPQHF. The CDR3 DNA follows: TGTGCCAGCAGCTTAGGGGCAGCTCAGCCCCAGCATTTT.

The chain joins TRBV7-2 to TRBJ2-5, with 10 positions matching TRBD1. The CDR3 contains 15 residues. After removal of 3 bases from V and 5 bases from J, the junction contained 6 bases not matched to a gene. The germline CDR1 and CDR2 sequences are SGHTA and FQGNSA. CDR3 DNA: TGTGCCAGCAGCTTCGACAGGGGGCGTTGGGAGACCCAGTACTTC. The encoded protein is CASSFDRGRWETQYF.

The genes are TRBV6-5 and TRBJ2-7; 7 bases line up with TRBD1. This CDR3 region has 16 residues. The V gene end was trimmed by 4 bases and the J gene end by 4 bases; junction bases not matched to a gene: 13. Germline V CDR1 and CDR2: MNHEY, SVGAGI. CDR3 DNA: TGTGCCAGCAGTTTCCGGACAAGGGGGCGAGGTTACGAGCAGTACTTC. This codes for CASSFRTRGRGYEQYF.

This chain joins TRBV7-2 and TRBJ2-7; possible D gene TRBD2, 5 bases. V lost 3 bases and J lost 6, with 12 bases in between. Germline loops: CDR1 SGHTA, CDR2 FQGNSA. CDR3 size: 13 residues. Written as DNA, the CDR3 is TGTGCCAGCAGCTTCTTCCTAGGAGGCGAGCAGTACTTC. Translating it yields CASSFFLGGEQYF.

The chain carries TRBV3-1 (or the pseudogene TRBV3-2) and TRBJ1-6, with unresolved D. The V gene lost 4 bases and the J gene lost 10 bases, with 11 bases spanning the gap. This CDR3 spans 13 amino acids. Germline CDR1 LGHDT, CDR2 YNNKEL (reference sequence). CDR3 region: CASSLGVNSPLHF. The CDR3 region has the DNA TGTGCCAGCAGCCTGGGAGTAAACTCACCCCTCCACTTT.

The chain combines TRBV1 with TRBJ1-2; the table's D call, TRBD1, has no DNA check behind it. TRBV1 constitutes a pseudogene. This CDR3 has 15 amino acids. The CDR3 loop is CTSSRPDRDNYGYTF. In DNA form, the CDR3 reads TGCACCAGCAGCCGACCGGACAGAGATAACTATGGCTACACCTTC.

V is TRBV5-1 and J is TRBJ1-6; possibly TRBD1 for D (5 bases). The CDR3 is 14 residues long. The germline V gene encodes CDR1 SGHRS and CDR2 YFSETQ. V lost 1 base and J lost 10, with 12 bases in between. CDR3 coding DNA: TGCGCCAGCAGCTTGCTGCCAGGGCAATCACCCCTCCACTTT. Its translation: CASSLLPGQSPLHF. The full variable domain, in which reference TRBV5-1 and TRBJ1-6 provide the parts outside the CDR3, is KAGVTQTPRYLIKTRGQQVTLSCSPISGHRSVSWYQQTPGQGLQFLFEYFSETQRNKGNFPGRFSGRQFSNSRSEMNVSTLELGDSALYLCASSLLPGQSPLHFGNGTRLTVT.

This clone was detected a few times. The chain recombines TRBV5-5 with TRBJ1-1; tentatively, D is TRBD1 (5 bases). Between the trimmed V and J ends, which lost 1 base and 1 base, there was a span of 11 bases. The CDR3 is 15 amino acids. Germline values: CDR1 SGHKS, CDR2 YYEKEE (reference sequence). Written as DNA, the CDR3 is TGTGCCAGCAGCTTGTCCAGGCAGGGGAACACTGAAGCTTTCTTT. Its protein is CASSLSRQGNTEAFF.

The chain couples TRBV3-1 (or the pseudogene TRBV3-2) to TRBJ2-3, with D perhaps matching TRBD2 (6 bases). This CDR3 region has 14 residues. Germline V gene lookup returns CDR1 LGHDT and CDR2 YNNKEL (reference sequence). Trimming took off 3 bases at V and 6 bases at J, with 13 bases between the two ends. DNA of the CDR3: TGTGCCAGCAGCCAGCGAAGGGCGGGGGATACGCAGTATTTT. It encodes CASSQRRAGDTQYF.

J is TRBJ2-7 and V is TRBV2; 10 positions match TRBD1. CDR1 and CDR2 (germline): SNHLY, FYNNEI. CDR3 length: 13 residues. The V gene end was trimmed by 6 bases and the J gene end by 4 bases; junction bases not matched to a gene: 3. CDR3 DNA sequence: TGTGCCAGCAGCGGGGACAGGGGTTACGAGCAGTACGTC. It is translated as CASSGDRGYEQYV.

This clone turned up a few times. The chain recombines TRBV7-2 with TRBJ2-5, with 7 bases matching TRBD1. The junction had 6 bases not matched to a gene; V was cut back by 1 base and J by 7 bases. Germline V gene lookup returns CDR1 SGHTA and CDR2 FQGNSA. This CDR3 has 14 residues. The CDR3 loop is CASSLDGTVATQYF. CDR3 nucleotide sequence: TGTGCCAGCAGCTTAGATGGGACAGTGGCGACCCAGTACTTC.

The chain joins TRBV6-6 to TRBJ2-5; D call uncertain. Trimming shortened V by 6 bases and J by 5 bases, and 7 bases separated the two germline ends. CDR1 and CDR2 from the germline V gene are MNHNY and SVGAGI (reference sequence). The CDR3 length is 11 residues. This CDR3 is CASSRRETQYF. DNA of the CDR3: TGTGCCAGCAGCCGACGGGAGACCCAGTACTTC.

About this clone: A much larger clone differs from this one at a single base, so this may be a read error. The chain joins TRBV24-1 to TRBJ2-2; D gene uncertain. V lost 3 bases and J 1 base, leaving 8 bases between the germline ends. Germline CDR1 and CDR2: KGHDR and SFDVKD. CDR3 length: 15 amino acids. DNA for the CDR3: TGTGCCACCAGTGATGTCAGTCTGAACACCGGGGAGCTGTTTTTT. Translating it yields CATSDVSLNTGELFF.